This is a list of T cell receptor beta chains from one sample in a study of tumor-infiltrating lymphocytes in oesophageal squamous cell carcinoma. TCRdb recomputed calls from the PCR reads with MiXCR, one row per CDR3 protein. The table has around 16,000 distinct CDR3 sequences, about 50% seen once. The sample consisted of esophageal tumor tissue. Receptors were obtained from a male donor with esophageal squamous cell carcinoma. Each CDR3 is given with its conserved first and last residue. D genes are given only for firm matches. Clone size is stated in some rows and not others, as once, few, many or a class when expanded.

clone size: many
J gene: TRBJ2-2
D gene: .
V gene: TRBV9
CDR3 protein: CASSVVHTGELFF
CDR3 DNA: TGTGCCAGCAGCGTAGTGCACACGGGGGAGCTGTTTTTT

clone size: medium-sized
J gene: TRBJ2-1
D gene: TRBD1
V gene: TRBV6-4
CDR3 protein: CASSETGTGGYNEQFF
CDR3 DNA: TGTGCCAGCAGTGAGACCGGGACAGGGGGCTACAATGAGCAGTTCTTC

clone size: .
J gene: TRBJ1-2
D gene: .
V gene: TRBV7-6
CDR3 protein: CASSKTEARDGYTF
CDR3 DNA: TGTGCCAGCAGCAAGACAGAGGCCCGGGATGGCTACACCTTC

clone size: .
J gene: TRBJ2-1
D gene: TRBD1
V gene: TRBV5-3
CDR3 protein: CASSGTGDEQFF
CDR3 DNA: TGTGCCAGCAGCGGGACAGGGGATGAGCAGTTCTTC

clone size: .
J gene: TRBJ2-2
D gene: .
V gene: TRBV7-8
CDR3 protein: CASSLSGQSTNTGELFF
CDR3 DNA: TGTGCCAGCAGCTTGTCCGGACAGAGTACGAACACCGGGGAGCTGTTTTTT

clone size: few
J gene: TRBJ2-5
D gene: TRBD2
V gene: TRBV7-6
CDR3 protein: CASSSLGEGGQETQYF
CDR3 DNA: TGTGCCAGCAGCTCCCTCGGGGAGGGCGGACAAGAGACCCAGTACTTC

clone size: medium-sized
J gene: TRBJ2-4
D gene: .
V gene: TRBV7-9
CDR3 protein: CASSKGWENIQYF
CDR3 DNA: TGTGCCAGCAGTAAGGGGTGGGAAAACATTCAGTACTTC

clone size: .
J gene: TRBJ1-3
D gene: .
V gene: TRBV5-1
CDR3 protein: CASSFAGGRFGNTIYF
CDR3 DNA: TGCGCCAGCAGCTTCGCCGGGGGCCGCTTCGGAAACACCATATATTTT

clone size: many
J gene: TRBJ2-5
D gene: .
V gene: TRBV20-1
CDR3 protein: CSALVGTLETQYF
CDR3 DNA: TGCAGTGCTCTAGTGGGGACACTGGAGACCCAGTACTTC

clone size: .
J gene: TRBJ2-1
D gene: .
V gene: TRBV27
CDR3 protein: CASSSGGSYNEQFF
CDR3 DNA: TGTGCCAGCAGCTCGGGTGGATCCTACAATGAGCAGTTCTTC

clone size: .
J gene: TRBJ2-7
D gene: .
V gene: TRBV6-8
CDR3 protein: CASSYTGKSAYEQYF
CDR3 DNA: TGTGCCAGCAGTTATACGGGAAAATCGGCCTACGAGCAGTACTTC